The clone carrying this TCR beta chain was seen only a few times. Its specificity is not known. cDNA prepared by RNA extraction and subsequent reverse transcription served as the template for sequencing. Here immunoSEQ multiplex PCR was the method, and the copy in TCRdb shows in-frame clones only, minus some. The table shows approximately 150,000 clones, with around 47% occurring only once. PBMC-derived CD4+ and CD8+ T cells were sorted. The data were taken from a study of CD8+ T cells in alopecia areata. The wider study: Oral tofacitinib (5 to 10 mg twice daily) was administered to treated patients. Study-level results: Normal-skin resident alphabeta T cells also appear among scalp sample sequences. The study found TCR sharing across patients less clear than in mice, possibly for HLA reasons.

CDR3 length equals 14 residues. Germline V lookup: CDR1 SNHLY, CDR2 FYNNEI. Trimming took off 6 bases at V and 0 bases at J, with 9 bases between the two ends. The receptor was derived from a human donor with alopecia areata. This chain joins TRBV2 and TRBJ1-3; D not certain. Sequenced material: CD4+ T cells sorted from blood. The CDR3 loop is CASSPGHSGNTIYF. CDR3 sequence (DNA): TGTGCCAGCAGCCCCGGCCACTCTGGAAACACCATATATTTT. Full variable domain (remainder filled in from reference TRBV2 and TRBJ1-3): EPEVTQTPSHQVTQMGQEVILRCVPISNHLYFYWYRQILGQKVEFLVSFYNNEISEKSEIFDDQFSVERPDGSNFTLKIRSTKLEDSAMYFCASSPGHSGNTIYFGEGSWLTVV.